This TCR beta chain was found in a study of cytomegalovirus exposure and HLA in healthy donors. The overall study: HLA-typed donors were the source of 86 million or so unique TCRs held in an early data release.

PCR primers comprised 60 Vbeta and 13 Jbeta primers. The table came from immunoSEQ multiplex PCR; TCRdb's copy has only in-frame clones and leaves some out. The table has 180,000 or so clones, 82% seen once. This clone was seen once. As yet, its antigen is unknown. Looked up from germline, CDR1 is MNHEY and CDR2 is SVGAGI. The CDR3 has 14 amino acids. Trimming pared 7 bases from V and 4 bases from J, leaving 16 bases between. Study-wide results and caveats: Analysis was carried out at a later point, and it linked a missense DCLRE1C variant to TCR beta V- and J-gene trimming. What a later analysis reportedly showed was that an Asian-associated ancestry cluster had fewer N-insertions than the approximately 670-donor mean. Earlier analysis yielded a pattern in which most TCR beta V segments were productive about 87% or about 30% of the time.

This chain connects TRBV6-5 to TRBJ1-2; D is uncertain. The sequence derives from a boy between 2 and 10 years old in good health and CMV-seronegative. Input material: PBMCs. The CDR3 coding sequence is TGTGCCAGCACCGACGCGTCCGGAGCCTATGGCTACACCTTC. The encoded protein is CASTDASGAYGYTF.